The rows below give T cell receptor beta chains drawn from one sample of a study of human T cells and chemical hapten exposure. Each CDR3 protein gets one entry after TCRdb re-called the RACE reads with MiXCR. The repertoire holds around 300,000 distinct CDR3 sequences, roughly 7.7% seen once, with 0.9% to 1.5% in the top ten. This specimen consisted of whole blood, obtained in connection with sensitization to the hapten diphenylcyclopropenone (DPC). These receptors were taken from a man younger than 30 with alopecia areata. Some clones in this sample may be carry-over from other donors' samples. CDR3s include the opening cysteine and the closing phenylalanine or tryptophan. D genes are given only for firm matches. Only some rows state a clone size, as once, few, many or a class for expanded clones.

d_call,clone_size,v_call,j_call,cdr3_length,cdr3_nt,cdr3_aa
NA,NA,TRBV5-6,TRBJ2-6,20,TGTGCCAGCAGCCCGATTCCACGGAGACAGTCCATCTCTGGGGCCAACGTCCTGACTTTC,CASSPIPRRQSISGANVLTF
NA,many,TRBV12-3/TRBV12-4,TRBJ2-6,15,TGTGCCAGCAGCCAACGGGGGCCTGGGGCCAACGTCCTGACTTTC,CASSQRGPGANVLTF
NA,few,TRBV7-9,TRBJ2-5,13,TGTGCCAGCAGCTTATCCCAATCGGAGACCCAGTACTTC,CASSLSQSETQYF
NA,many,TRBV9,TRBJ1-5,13,TGTGCCAGCAGCGCAGGATCCAATCAGCCCCAGCATTTT,CASSAGSNQPQHF
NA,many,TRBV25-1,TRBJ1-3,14,TGTGCCAGCAGTGAACTTAACTCTGGAAACACCATATATTTT,CASSELNSGNTIYF
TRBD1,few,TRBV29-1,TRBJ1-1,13,TGCAGCGTTGCGGACAGGGTAGGCACTGAAGCTTTCTTT,CSVADRVGTEAFF
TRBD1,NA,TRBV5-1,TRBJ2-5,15,TGCGCCAGCACCTCCGGGACAGGGCGACGAGAGACCCAGTACTTC,CASTSGTGRRETQYF
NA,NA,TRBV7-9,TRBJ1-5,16,TGTACCAGCAGCTTATTTGGGGGGCTTGGCAATCAGCCCCAGCATTTT,CTSSLFGGLGNQPQHF
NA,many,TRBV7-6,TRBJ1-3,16,TGTGCCAGCAGCTTAGTTCCGCGGGGAACTGGAAACACCATATATTTT,CASSLVPRGTGNTIYF
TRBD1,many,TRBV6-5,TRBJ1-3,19,TGTGCCAGCAGTTATCTCCGGGACAGGGAACTGGCGGCTGGAAACACCATATATTTT,CASSYLRDRELAAGNTIYF
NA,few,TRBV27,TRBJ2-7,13,TGTGCCAGCAGTTTCTTGTCCGACTACGAGCAGTACTTC,CASSFLSDYEQYF
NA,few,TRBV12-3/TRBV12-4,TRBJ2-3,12,TGTGCCAGCAGTTTATTTTCAGATACGCAGTATTTT,CASSLFSDTQYF
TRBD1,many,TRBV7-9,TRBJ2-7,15,TGTGCCAGCAGCTTAGAGGGGGCTTTCGCCTACGAGCAGTACTTC,CASSLEGAFAYEQYF
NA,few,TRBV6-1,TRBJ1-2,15,TGTGCCAGCAGGGAAGGGCAAGAAGCCCCCTATGGCTACACCTTC,CASREGQEAPYGYTF
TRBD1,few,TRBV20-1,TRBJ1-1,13,TGCAGTGTTATGACAGGGGGAGGGACTGAAGCTTTCTTT,CSVMTGGGTEAFF
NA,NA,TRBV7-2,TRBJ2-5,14,TGTGCCAGCAGCTTTCGTGCAAGGGAAGAGACCCAGTACTTC,CASSFRAREETQYF
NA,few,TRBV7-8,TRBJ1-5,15,TGTGCCAGCAGCTTTTTAAGAACACCCAATCAGCCCCAGCATTTT,CASSFLRTPNQPQHF
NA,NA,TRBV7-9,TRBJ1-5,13,TGTGCCAGCAGCTTATCAGCCAATCAGCCCCAGCATTTT,CASSLSANQPQHF
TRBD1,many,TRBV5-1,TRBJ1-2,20,TGCGCCAGCAGCCCCTCCGGACAGGGAGGTACGCCCTACTTTAACTATGGCTACACCTTC,CASSPSGQGGTPYFNYGYTF
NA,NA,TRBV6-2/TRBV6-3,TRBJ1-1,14,TGTGCCAGCATCCCCGACAGCGTGGGCGGTGAAGCTTTCTTT,CASIPDSVGGEAFF
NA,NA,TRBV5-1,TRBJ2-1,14,TGCGCCAGCAGCTCCGGGCAGGGTCTGTGGGAGCAGTTCTTC,CASSSGQGLWEQFF
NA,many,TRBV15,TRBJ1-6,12,TGTGCCACCAGCAGTCCTAATTCACCCCTCCACTTT,CATSSPNSPLHF
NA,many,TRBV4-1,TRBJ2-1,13,TGCGCCAGCAGCCATCCGAGGGGACCTCGCCTGTTCTTC,CASSHPRGPRLFF
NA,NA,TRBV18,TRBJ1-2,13,TGTGCCAGCTCATCCGACAGCTACTATGGCTACACCTTC,CASSSDSYYGYTF
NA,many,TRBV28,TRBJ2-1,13,TGTGCCAGCAGTTTGCGGGTGACCCTGGAGCAGTTCTTC,CASSLRVTLEQFF
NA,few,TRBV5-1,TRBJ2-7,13,TGCGCCAGCAGCTTGTTTTGGGGTTTCGAGCAGTACTTC,CASSLFWGFEQYF
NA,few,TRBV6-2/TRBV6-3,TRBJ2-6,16,TGTGCCAGCAGTGCCGACGGGGGCTCTGGGGCCAACGTCCTGACTTTC,CASSADGGSGANVLTF
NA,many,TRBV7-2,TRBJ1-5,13,TGTGCCAGCAGCTGGACAGCTAATCAGCCCCAGCATTTT,CASSWTANQPQHF
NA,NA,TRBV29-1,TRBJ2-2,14,TGCAGCGTTTCTCCCCAGGCGAACACCGGGGAGCTGTTTTTT,CSVSPQANTGELFF
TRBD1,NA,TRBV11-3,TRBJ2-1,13,TGTGCCAGCAGCGTCGACAGGGTTGATGAGCAGTTCTTC,CASSVDRVDEQFF
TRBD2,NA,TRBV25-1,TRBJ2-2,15,TGTGCCAGCCGACGGACTAGCGGGGCCACCGGGGAGCTGTTTTTT,CASRRTSGATGELFF
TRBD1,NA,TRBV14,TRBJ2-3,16,TGTGCCAGCAGCCTGAGGACAGGGGGGCAGAAGAGTACGCAGTATTTT,CASSLRTGGQKSTQYF
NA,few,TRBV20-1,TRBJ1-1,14,TGCAGTGCTAAATACAGGGAAGGGGACACTGAAGCTTTCTTT,CSAKYREGDTEAFF
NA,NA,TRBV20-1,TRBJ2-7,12,TGCAGTGCTAGAGTAGGGACCTACGAGCAGTACTTC,CSARVGTYEQYF
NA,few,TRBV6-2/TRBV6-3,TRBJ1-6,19,TGTGCCAGCAGTTACGGTGCAGGGGTCGGCCGCTCCTATAATTCACCCCTCCACTTT,CASSYGAGVGRSYNSPLHF
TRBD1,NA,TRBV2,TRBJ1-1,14,TGTGCCAGCAGCCGGCAGGGGGCCGACACTGAAGCTTTCTTT,CASSRQGADTEAFF
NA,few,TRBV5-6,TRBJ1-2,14,TGTGCCAGCAGCTTATGGGCTTTTAACTATGGCTACACCTTC,CASSLWAFNYGYTF
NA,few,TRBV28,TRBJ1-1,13,TGTGCCAGCAGTCCGCAGTGGGGCACTGAAGCTTTCTTT,CASSPQWGTEAFF
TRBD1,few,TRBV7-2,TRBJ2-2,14,TGTGCCAGCAGCTTTAGACAGGGGGCCGGGGAGCTGTTTTTT,CASSFRQGAGELFF
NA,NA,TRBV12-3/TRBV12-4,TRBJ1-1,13,TGTGCCAGCAGAAGGGTGGGGAACACTGAAGCTTTCTTT,CASRRVGNTEAFF
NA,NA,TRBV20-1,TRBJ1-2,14,TGCAGTGCTAGAGATTTACGGGGAGGCGATGGCTACACCTTC,CSARDLRGGDGYTF
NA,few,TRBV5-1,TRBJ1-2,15,TGCGCCAGCAGCTTGGATTGGCAGGTATACTATGGCTACACCTTC,CASSLDWQVYYGYTF
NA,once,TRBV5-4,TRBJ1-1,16,TGTGCCAGCAGCCTAGACAGGCGAACCCGGAACACTGAAGCTTTCTTT,CASSLDRRTRNTEAFF
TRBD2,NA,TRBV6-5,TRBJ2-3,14,TGTGCCAGCAGGTCCCGGGGGGGCACAGATACGCAGTATTTT,CASRSRGGTDTQYF
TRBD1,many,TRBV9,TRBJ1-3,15,TGTGCCAGCAGCCCCCCCACAGGGGCTGGAAACACCATATATTTT,CASSPPTGAGNTIYF
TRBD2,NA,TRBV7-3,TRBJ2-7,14,TGTGCCAGCAGCCTAACTAGCGACTCCTACGAGCAGTACTTC,CASSLTSDSYEQYF
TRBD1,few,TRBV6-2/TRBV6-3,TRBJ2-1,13,TGTGCCAGCAGTTACCACGACAGGGGCGGAAAGTTCTTC,CASSYHDRGGKFF
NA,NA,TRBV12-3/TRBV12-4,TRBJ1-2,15,TGTGCCAGCTCCCTCCGGCCAGGGAGGAACTATGGCTACACCTTC,CASSLRPGRNYGYTF
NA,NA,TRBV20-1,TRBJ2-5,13,TGCAGTGCTAGAGAGGGGTACCAAGAGACCCAGTACTTC,CSAREGYQETQYF
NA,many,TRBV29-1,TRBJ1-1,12,TGCAGCGGAACCGGAATGAACACTGAAGCTTTCTTT,CSGTGMNTEAFF
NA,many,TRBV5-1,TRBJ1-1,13,TGCGCCAGCGGAACAGGATGGGACACTGAAGCTTTCTTT,CASGTGWDTEAFF
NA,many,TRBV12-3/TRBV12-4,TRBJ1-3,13,TGTGCCAGCAAGTCGCGGCCTGGAAACACCATATATTTT,CASKSRPGNTIYF
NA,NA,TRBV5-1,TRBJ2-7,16,TGCGCCAGCAGCTTGCATAGCGATCGGGCGTCGATTGAGCAGTACTTC,CASSLHSDRASIEQYF
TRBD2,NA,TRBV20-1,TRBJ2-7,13,TGCAGTGCTCACGGGACTAGCTCCTACGAGCAGTACTTC,CSAHGTSSYEQYF
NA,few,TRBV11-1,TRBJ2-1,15,TGTGCCAGCAGCCCCCTGTTTAGGGGGTACAATGAGCAGTTCTTC,CASSPLFRGYNEQFF